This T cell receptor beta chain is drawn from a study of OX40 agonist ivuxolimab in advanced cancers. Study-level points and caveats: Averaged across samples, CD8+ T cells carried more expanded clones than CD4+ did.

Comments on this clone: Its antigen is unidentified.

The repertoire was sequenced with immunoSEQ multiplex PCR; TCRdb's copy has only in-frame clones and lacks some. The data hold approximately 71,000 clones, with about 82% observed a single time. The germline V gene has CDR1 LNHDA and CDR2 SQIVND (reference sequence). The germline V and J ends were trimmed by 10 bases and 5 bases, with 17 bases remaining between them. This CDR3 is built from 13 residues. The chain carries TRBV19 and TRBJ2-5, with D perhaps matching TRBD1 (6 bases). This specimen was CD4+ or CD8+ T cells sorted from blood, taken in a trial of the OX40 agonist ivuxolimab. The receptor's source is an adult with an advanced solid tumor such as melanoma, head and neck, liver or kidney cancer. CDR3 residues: CATGQPLGETQYF. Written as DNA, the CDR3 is TGTGCCACCGGACAGCCCCTCGGGGAGACCCAGTACTTC.